The clone carrying this T cell receptor (beta chain) was detected many times. Antigen specificity is unknown. Eligible hyperthyroidism cases comprised new diagnoses of under 2 months' duration in individuals aged 18 to 65. It was from more than 9 ml of fresh peripheral blood that the PBMCs came. The data were obtained in a study of Graves' ophthalmopathy and Graves' hyperthyroidism. Study results and caveats: Appearing in blood as well were most expanded thyroid clonotypes above 0.001 frequency.

The authors amplified TCR beta CDR3 regions, and they did so from RNA transcripts for repertoire sequencing. First-round RT-PCR used HTBI primers; second-round multiplex PCR followed. Using its own MiXCR run on the multiplex PCR reads, TCRdb lists one record per CDR3 protein. The table records 400,000 to 450,000 distinct CDR3 sequences, about 21% of them present only once. Trimming took 1 base from V and 3 from J, leaving 6 bases between them. The CDR3 extends over 14 amino acids. Germline assignment: CDR1 MNHNS and CDR2 SASEGT. The V gene is TRBV6-1, the J gene TRBJ2-2; unclear D gene. Input material: peripheral blood. The sequence came from a woman aged 18-29 years with stable Graves' hyperthyroidism. The CDR3 bases are TGTGCCAGCAGTGAAGGGTATTACACCGGGGAGCTGTTTTTT. Amino acid sequence: CASSEGYYTGELFF.